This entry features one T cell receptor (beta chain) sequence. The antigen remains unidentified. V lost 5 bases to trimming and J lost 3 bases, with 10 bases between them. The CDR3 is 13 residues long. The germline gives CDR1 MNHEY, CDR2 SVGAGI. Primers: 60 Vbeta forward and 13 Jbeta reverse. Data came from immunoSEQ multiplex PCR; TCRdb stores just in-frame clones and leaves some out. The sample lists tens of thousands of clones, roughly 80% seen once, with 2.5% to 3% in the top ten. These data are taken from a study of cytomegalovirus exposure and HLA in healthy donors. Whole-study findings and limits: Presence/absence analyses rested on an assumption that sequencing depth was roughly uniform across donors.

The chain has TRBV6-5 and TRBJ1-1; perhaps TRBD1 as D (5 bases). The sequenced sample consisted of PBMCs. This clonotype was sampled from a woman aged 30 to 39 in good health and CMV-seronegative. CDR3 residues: CASSPGLYTEAFF. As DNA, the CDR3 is TGTGCCAGCAGTCCAGGGCTGTACACTGAAGCTTTCTTT.